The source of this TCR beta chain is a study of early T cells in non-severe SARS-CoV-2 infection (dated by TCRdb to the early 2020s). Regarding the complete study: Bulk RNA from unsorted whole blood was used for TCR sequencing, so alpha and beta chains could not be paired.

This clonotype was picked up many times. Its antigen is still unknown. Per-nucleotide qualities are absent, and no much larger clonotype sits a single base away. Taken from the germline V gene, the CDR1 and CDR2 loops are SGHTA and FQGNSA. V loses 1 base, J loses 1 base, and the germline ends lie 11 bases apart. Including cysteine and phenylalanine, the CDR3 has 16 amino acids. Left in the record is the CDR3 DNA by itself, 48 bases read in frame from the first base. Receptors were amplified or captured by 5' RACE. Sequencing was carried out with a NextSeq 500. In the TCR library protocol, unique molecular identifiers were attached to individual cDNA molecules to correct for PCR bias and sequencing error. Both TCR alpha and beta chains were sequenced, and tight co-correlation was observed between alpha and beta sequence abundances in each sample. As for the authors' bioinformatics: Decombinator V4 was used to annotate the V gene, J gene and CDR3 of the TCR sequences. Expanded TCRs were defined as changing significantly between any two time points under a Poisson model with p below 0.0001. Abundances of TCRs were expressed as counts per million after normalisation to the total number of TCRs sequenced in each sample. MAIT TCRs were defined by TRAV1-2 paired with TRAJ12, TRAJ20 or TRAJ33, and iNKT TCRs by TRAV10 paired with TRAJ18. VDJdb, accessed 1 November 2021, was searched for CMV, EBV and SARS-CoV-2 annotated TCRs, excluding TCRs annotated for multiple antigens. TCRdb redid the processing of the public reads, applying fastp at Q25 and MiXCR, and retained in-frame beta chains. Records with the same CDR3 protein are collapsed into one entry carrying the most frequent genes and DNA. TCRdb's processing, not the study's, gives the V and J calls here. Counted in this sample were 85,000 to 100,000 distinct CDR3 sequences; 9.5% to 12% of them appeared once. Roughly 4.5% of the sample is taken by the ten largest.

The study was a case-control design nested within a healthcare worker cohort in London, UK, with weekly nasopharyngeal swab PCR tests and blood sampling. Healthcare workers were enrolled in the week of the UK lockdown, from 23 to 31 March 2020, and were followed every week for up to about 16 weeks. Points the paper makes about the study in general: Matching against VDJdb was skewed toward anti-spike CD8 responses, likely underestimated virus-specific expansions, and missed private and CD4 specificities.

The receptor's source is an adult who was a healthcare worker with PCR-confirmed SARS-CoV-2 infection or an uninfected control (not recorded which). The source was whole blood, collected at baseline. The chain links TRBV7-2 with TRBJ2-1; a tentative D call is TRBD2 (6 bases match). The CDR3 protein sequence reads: CASSLGGRLSYNEQFF. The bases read TGTGCCAGCAGCTTAGGAGGGAGGTTATCCTACAATGAGCAGTTCTTC.